The subject of this entry is one T cell receptor (beta chain). The record originates from a study of cytomegalovirus exposure and HLA in healthy donors. This PCR relied on a set of 60 Vbeta primers and 13 Jbeta primers. The protocol was immunoSEQ multiplex PCR, while the TCRdb copy is restricted to in-frame clones and leaves out a portion. The sample lists about 83,000 clones, 81% occurring once. The V gene's germline CDR1 is SGHAT and CDR2 FQNNGV. The V gene lost 2 bases and the J gene lost 2 bases, with 13 bases spanning the gap. This CDR3 comprises 16 residues. The TCR originated in a woman under 40 in good health and CMV-seronegative. This chain uses TRBV11-2 with TRBJ1-5; TRBD1 is a possible D gene (5 bases). The material sequenced was PBMCs. The CDR3 loop is CASSLSSGGGNQPQHF. DNA of the CDR3: TGTGCCAGCAGCTTATCATCTGGGGGGGGCAATCAGCCCCAGCATTTT.